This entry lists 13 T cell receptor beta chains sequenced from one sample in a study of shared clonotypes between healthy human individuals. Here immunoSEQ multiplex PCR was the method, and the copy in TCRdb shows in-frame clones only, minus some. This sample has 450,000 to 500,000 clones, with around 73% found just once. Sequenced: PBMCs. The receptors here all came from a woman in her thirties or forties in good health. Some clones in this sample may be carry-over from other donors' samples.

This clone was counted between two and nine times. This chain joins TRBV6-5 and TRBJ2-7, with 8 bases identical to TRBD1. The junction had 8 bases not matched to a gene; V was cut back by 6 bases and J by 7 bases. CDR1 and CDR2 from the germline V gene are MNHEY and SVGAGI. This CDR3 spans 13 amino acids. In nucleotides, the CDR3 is TGTGCCAGCAGAAACAGGGGGAAAGAAGAGCAGTACTTC. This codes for CASRNRGKEEQYF.

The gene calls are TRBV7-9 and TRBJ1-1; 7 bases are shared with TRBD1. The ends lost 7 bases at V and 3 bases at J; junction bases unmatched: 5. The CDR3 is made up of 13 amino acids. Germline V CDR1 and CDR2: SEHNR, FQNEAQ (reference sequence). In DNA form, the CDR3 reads TGTGCCAGCATGACAGGGACTTACACTGAAGCTTTCTTT. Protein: CASMTGTYTEAFF.

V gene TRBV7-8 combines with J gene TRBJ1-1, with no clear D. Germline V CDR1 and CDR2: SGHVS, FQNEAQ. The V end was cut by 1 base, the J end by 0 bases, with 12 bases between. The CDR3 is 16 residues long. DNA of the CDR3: TGTGCCAGCAGCTTAGAGTGGGCAGACTTGAACACTGAAGCTTTCTTT. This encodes CASSLEWADLNTEAFF. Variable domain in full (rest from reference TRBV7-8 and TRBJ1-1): GAGVSQSPRYKVAKRGQDVALRCDPISGHVSLFWYQQALGQGPEFLTYFQNEAQLDKSGLPSDRFFAERPEGSVSTLKIQRTQQEDSAVYLCASSLEWADLNTEAFFGQGTRLTVV.

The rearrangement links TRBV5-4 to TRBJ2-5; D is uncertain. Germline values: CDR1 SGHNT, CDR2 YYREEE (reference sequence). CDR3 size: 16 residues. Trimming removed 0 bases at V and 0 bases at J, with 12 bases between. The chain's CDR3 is CASSLVFAGYQETQYF. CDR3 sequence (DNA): TGTGCCAGCAGCTTGGTGTTCGCAGGATACCAAGAGACCCAGTACTTC.

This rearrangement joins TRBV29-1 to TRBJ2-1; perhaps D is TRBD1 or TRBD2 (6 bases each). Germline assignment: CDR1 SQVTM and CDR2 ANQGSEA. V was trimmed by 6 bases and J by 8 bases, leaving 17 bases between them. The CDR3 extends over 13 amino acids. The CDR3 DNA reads TGCAGCGTCGAGAAGGGTAGGGGGGATGAGCAGTTCTTC. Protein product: CSVEKGRGDEQFF.

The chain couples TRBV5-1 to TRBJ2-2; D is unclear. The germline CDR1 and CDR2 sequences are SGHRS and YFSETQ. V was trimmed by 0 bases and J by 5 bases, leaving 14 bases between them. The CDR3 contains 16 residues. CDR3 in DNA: TGCGCCAGCAGCTTGGATCCCTCTGTCGGTACCGGGGAGCTGTTTTTT. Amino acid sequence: CASSLDPSVGTGELFF.

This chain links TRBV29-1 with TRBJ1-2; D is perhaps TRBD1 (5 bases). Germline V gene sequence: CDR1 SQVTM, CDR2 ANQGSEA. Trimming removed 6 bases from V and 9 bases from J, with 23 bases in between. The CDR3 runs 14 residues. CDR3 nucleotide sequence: TGCAGCGTCGATCCAAGAGGGACTTTTACGAGCTACACCTTC. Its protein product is CSVDPRGTFTSYTF.

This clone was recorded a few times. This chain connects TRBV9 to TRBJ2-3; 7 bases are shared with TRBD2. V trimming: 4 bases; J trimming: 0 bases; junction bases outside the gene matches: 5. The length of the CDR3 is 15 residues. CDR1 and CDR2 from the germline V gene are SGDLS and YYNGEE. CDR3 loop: CASSISSGSTDTQYF. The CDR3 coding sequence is TGTGCCAGCAGCATCTCTAGCGGTAGCACAGATACGCAGTATTTT. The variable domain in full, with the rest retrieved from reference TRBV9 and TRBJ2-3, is DSGVTQTPKHLITATGQRVTLRCSPRSGDLSVYWYQQSLDQGLQFLIQYYNGEERAKGNILERFSAQQFPDLHSELNLSSLELGDSALYFCASSISSGSTDTQYFGPGTRLTVL.

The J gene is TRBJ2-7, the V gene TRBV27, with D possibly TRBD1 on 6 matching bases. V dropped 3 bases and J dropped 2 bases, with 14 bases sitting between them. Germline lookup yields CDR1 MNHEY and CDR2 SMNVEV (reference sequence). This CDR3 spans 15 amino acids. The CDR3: CASSFLTGLAYEQYF. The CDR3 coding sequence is TGTGCCAGCAGTTTCCTGACAGGATTGGCCTACGAGCAGTACTTC.

The CDR3 bases are TGCGCCAGCAGCCAAGAGGGCCCGCTAGCGGGAGTTGCGAATCCGACCCAGTACTTC. Its translation: CASSQEGPLAGVANPTQYF. The genes are TRBV4-3 and TRBJ2-5, with TRBD2 matching 10 bases. The CDR3 loop spans 19 amino acids. The trim removed 0 bases at V and 7 bases at J, leaving 17 bases unmatched. From germline, CDR1 is LGHNA and CDR2 YSLEER.

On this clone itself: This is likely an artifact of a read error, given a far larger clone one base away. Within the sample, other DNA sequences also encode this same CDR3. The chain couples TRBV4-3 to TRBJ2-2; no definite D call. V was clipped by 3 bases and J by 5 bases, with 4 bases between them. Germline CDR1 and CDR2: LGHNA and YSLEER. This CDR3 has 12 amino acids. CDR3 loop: CASSQGTGELFF. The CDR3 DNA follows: TGCGCCAGCAGCCAGGGGACCGGGGAGCTGTTTTTT.

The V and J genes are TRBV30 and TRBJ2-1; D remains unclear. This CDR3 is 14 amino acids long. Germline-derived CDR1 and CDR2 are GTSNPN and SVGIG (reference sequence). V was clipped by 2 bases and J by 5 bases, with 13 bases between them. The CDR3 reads CAWSMGYPDNEQFF. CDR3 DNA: TGTGCCTGGAGTATGGGTTACCCGGACAATGAGCAGTTCTTC.

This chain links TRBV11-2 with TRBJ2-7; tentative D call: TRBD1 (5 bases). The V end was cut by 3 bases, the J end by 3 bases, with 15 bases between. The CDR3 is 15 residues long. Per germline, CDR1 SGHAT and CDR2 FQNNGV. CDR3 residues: CASSFADNQFYEQYF. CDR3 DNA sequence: TGTGCCAGCAGCTTCGCGGACAATCAATTCTACGAGCAGTACTTC.